This TCR beta chain was observed in a study of read filtering for tumor transcriptome and immune sequencing. This library used around 400 ng RNA and molecular barcoded adaptors spanning alpha/delta and beta/gamma chains. MiXCR, applied by TCRdb to the reads, yields one record per CDR3 protein. The sample records about 90,000 distinct CDR3 sequences, around an eighth being singletons. The table lists this clonotype with many counts. This sequence was found in a donor at least 40 years old with multiple myeloma. The specimen sequenced was a population of CD138-negative cells sorted from bone marrow.

The CDR3 DNA follows: TGTGCCTGTATGCCCGGGGGGGCGGGAGATCAAGAGCAGTTCTTC. This codes for CACMPGGAGDQEQFF. This chain uses TRBV30 with TRBJ2-1, with TRBD2 matching over 8 bases. The CDR3 consists of 15 residues. Germline CDR1 is GTSNPN and CDR2 is SVGIG (reference sequence). V shed 6 bases, J shed 10 bases, and the junction held 17 bases outside the gene matches.